The 9 T cell receptor beta chains given below trace back to one sample, sequenced in a study of beta chain features in type 1 diabetes. What was sequenced were expressed TCRB transcripts, since all of the isolated RNA had been reverse transcribed. The data were produced by immunoSEQ multiplex PCR, yet TCRdb's version contains in-frame clones alone and is incomplete. The sample has fewer than 400,000 clones; under 8.5% are singletons. The sample taken for sequencing was central memory CD4+ T cells from blood. The origin of the receptors is a woman under 30 in good health.

Ten or more counts support this clone. The J gene is TRBJ2-1, the V gene TRBV21-1; the table's D call of TRBD2 was not tested on the DNA. TRBV21-1 is listed as a pseudogene. This CDR3 is 14 amino acids long. CDR3 residues: CASPTCAGYNEQFF. The DNA for the CDR3 is TGTGCCAGCCCAACCTGCGCGGGCTACAATGAGCAGTTCTTC.

This clone was recorded at least ten times. The genes are TRBV19 and TRBJ2-3, with D possibly being TRBD2 (6 bases). The ends were cut back, 5 bases at V and 2 bases at J, with 11 bases in the middle. Germline V CDR1 and CDR2: LNHDA, SQIVND (reference sequence). This CDR3 spans 14 amino acids. For the CDR3, the DNA is TGTGCCAGTAGTGCCTTAGCGGCCACAGATACGCAGTATTTT. Protein: CASSALAATDTQYF.

This clone came up a few times. V is TRBV7-9 and J is TRBJ1-4, with a weak D call TRBD1 (5 bases). This CDR3 has 15 amino acids. Germline V CDR1 and CDR2: SEHNR, FQNEAQ (reference sequence). V was cut by 1 base and J by 7 bases, with 13 bases left in between. The CDR3, as DNA: TGTGCCAGCAGCTTAGGACAGCGGTTAGGTGAAAAACTGTTTTTT. This sequence encodes CASSLGQRLGEKLFF.

This clone was picked up a small number of times. The chain is built from TRBV4-3 and TRBJ2-3; D may be TRBD2 (6 bases). The CDR3 contains 17 residues. V lost 4 bases and J 5 bases, leaving 22 bases between the germline ends. Germline V lookup: CDR1 LGHNA, CDR2 YSLEER. The CDR3 DNA sequence: TGCGCCAGCAGCCGAACCGGGACTCCCGACAGCGTAGATACGCAGTATTTT. Translation gives CASSRTGTPDSVDTQYF.

This clone was found a few times. The chain uses TRBV13 and TRBJ1-2, with TRBD1 as a possible D gene (5 bases). This CDR3 is built from 16 residues. Germline lookup yields CDR1 PRHDT and CDR2 FYEKMQ (reference sequence). V lost 4 bases and J lost 4, with 19 bases in between. The CDR3 DNA reads TGTGCCAGCAGCTCCCGGTTGGGGGTTTTCTTCTATGGCTACACCTTC. Protein: CASSSRLGVFFYGYTF.

This clone has only a few counts. V is TRBV5-6 and J is TRBJ2-1, with a tentative D call TRBD2 (5 bases). The CDR3 runs 15 residues. CDR1 is SGHDT, CDR2 YYEEEE, per germline. The V and J ends lost 1 base and 2 bases respectively, with 10 bases between them. The CDR3 loop is CASSLLEGPYNEQFF. Here the CDR3 DNA reads TGTGCCAGCAGCTTGCTAGAGGGTCCCTACAATGAGCAGTTCTTC.

This clone was detected ten times or more. The gene calls are TRBV5-6 and TRBJ2-7; D gene ambiguous. Germline V gene data show CDR1 as SGHDT and CDR2 as YYEEEE. Trimming left V 1 base short and J 6 bases short, with 5 bases between. The CDR3 runs to 11 residues. In DNA form, the CDR3 reads TGTGCCAGCAGCTTGAGACTCGAGCAGTACTTC. Protein sequence: CASSLRLEQYF.

This clone was detected only a few times. Possible read error: a much larger clone is one base away. Different DNA sequences within this sample yield the same CDR3. The DNA of the CDR3 is TGTGCCAGCAGCTTAAGTACAGATACGCAGTATTTT. Translation gives CASSLSTDTQYF. The chain is built from TRBV7-2 and TRBJ2-3; no clear D gene. CDR1 SGHTA and CDR2 FQGNSA come from the germline V gene. The CDR3 runs 12 residues. The V end lost 2 bases, the J end lost 3 bases, and 3 bases lay between the germline ends.

This clone was picked up a small number of times. The chain uses TRBV2 and TRBJ2-2; D remains ambiguous. Germline V gene lookup returns CDR1 SNHLY and CDR2 FYNNEI. The ends were cut back, 8 bases at V and 3 bases at J, with 13 bases in the middle. The CDR3 length is 14 residues. In DNA form, the CDR3 reads TGTGCCAGCGGGCAGAGCCTCGACACCGGGGAGCTGTTTTTT. It yields the protein CASGQSLDTGELFF.